Below, 20 T cell receptor beta chains from the same sample are listed, as sequenced in a study of CD8 T cells in Susac syndrome. Reverse transcription of roughly 0.5 to 1 ug RNA was carried out with random hexamers. From the immunoSEQ multiplex PCR reads, TCRdb called clonotypes with MiXCR, one entry per CDR3 protein. The sample gives fewer than 95,000 distinct CDR3 sequences, roughly 95% of which show up once; about 0.68% is in the top ten. Sequenced sample: CD8+ T cells from PBMCs. Receptors originate from a human donor with Susac syndrome.

V and J are TRBV6-5 and TRBJ1-2; 7 positions match TRBD1. With V trimmed by 0 bases and J by 5 bases, 6 bases remained unmatched. CDR3 length: 15 amino acids. From germline, CDR1 is MNHEY and CDR2 SVGAGI. CDR3 sequence: CASSYSKGAVYGYTF. The CDR3 nucleotides read TGTGCCAGCAGTTACTCGAAGGGGGCAGTATATGGCTACACCTTC.

The rearrangement uses TRBV6-5 and TRBJ2-7; no firm D call. V was clipped by 4 bases and J by 2 bases, with 12 bases between them. The CDR3 loop spans 14 amino acids. Germline V gene data show CDR1 as MNHEY and CDR2 as SVGAGI. CDR3 in amino acids: CASSSPGSAYEQYF. The CDR3 region has the DNA TGTGCCAGCAGTTCCCCCGGGTCTGCCTACGAGCAGTACTTC.

The chain combines TRBV4-1 with TRBJ1-2; D gene uncertain. This CDR3 has 15 amino acids. Germline V gene data show CDR1 as MGHRA and CDR2 as YSYEKL. V was cut by 0 bases and J by 1 base, with 9 bases left in between. CDR3: CASSQDITLNYGYTF. Here the CDR3 DNA reads TGCGCCAGCAGCCAAGACATAACACTTAACTATGGCTACACCTTC.

V usage is TRBV20-1 and J usage is TRBJ2-5; 8 bases line up with TRBD2. Per germline, CDR1 DFQATT and CDR2 SNEGSKA (reference sequence). J gave up 4 bases and V 5 bases, and 6 bases lay outside the gene matches. The CDR3 covers 13 residues. The CDR3 DNA sequence: TGCAGTGCTGTACGGGGGGGCATAGAGACCCAGTACTTC. Its protein is CSAVRGGIETQYF.

The rearrangement uses TRBV5-1 and TRBJ2-1; D may be TRBD2 (6 bases). CDR1 is SGHRS and CDR2 is YFSETQ in the germline V gene. The CDR3 has 16 amino acids. The ends were cut back, 3 bases at V and 3 bases at J, with 16 bases in the middle. CDR3 bases: TGCGCCAGCAGCTCCAGAGGCGGGGCTTACTACAATGAGCAGTTCTTC. It specifies CASSSRGGAYYNEQFF.

The chain couples TRBV12-3 or TRBV12-4 to TRBJ2-1; 7 nucleotides match TRBD1. Trimming at V came to 0 bases and at J to 1 base, leaving 3 bases not matched to a gene. The CDR3 is made up of 16 amino acids. In nucleotides, the CDR3 is TGTGCCAGCAGTTTAGCAGGGGGCAGGTCCTACAATGAGCAGTTCTTC. Amino acid sequence: CASSLAGGRSYNEQFF.

This sequence joins TRBV5-1 and TRBJ2-1; 8 nucleotides match TRBD2. Germline assignment: CDR1 SGHRS and CDR2 YFSETQ. The CDR3 extends over 15 amino acids. The junction had 4 bases not matched to a gene; V was cut back by 4 bases and J by 1 base. CDR3 protein: CASSASGGSYNEQFF. The CDR3 bases are TGCGCCAGCAGCGCGAGCGGGGGATCCTACAATGAGCAGTTCTTC.

The chain uses TRBV6-1 and TRBJ2-5; D gene uncertain. Germline V lookup: CDR1 MNHNS, CDR2 SASEGT. The CDR3 runs 14 residues. V shed 4 bases and J shed 1 base, with 10 bases lying between them. DNA for the CDR3: TGTGCCAGCAGTGGCCGTGGGTTCCAAGAGACCCAGTACTTC. Its protein product is CASSGRGFQETQYF.

The rearrangement links TRBV20-1 to TRBJ2-5, with 7 bases matching TRBD1. CDR3 length: 15 residues. Looked up from germline, CDR1 is DFQATT and CDR2 is SNEGSKA (reference sequence). J was trimmed by 2 bases and V by 3 bases; bases with no gene match: 9. CDR3 protein: CSARGDSQNQETQYF. In nucleotides, the CDR3 is TGCAGTGCTAGGGGGGACAGTCAAAATCAAGAGACCCAGTACTTC.

The chain uses TRBV12-5 and TRBJ1-1; the match to TRBD1 covers 11 bases. There are 14 residues in the CDR3. Germline assignment: CDR1 LGHNT and CDR2 FRNRAP. Trimming cost V 1 base and J 6 bases; bases outside gene matches: 1. The CDR3 sequence: CASGLGGQGAEAFF. CDR3 DNA sequence: TGTGCTAGTGGTTTGGGGGGACAGGGGGCTGAAGCTTTCTTT.

The J gene is TRBJ1-2, the V gene TRBV12-3 or TRBV12-4; the D gene is possibly TRBD1 (5 bases). CDR3 size: 15 residues. V gave up 5 bases and J gave up 8 bases, with 21 bases separating them. The CDR3 DNA is TGTGCCAGCAGTCCCCTACCGGGCAGGGCGAGCGGCTACACCTTC. It yields the protein CASSPLPGRASGYTF.

This clonotype came up once. The chain is built from TRBV29-1 and TRBJ2-7, with a possible D match to TRBD1 (6 bases). The CDR3 sequence is 14 residues long. Deletions cut 4 bases from V and 2 bases from J, with 15 bases between. The germline gives CDR1 SQVTM, CDR2 ANQGSEA. The CDR3 protein is CSVGEGVKPYEQYF. The CDR3 DNA reads as TGCAGCGTTGGCGAGGGGGTGAAACCCTACGAGCAGTACTTC.

The chain employs TRBV6-2 or TRBV6-3 and TRBJ1-5; D not resolved. Trimming pared 6 bases from V and 0 bases from J, leaving 12 bases between. Germline V gene data show CDR1 as MNHEY and CDR2 as SVGEGT. This CDR3 is built from 15 residues. CDR3 nucleotides: TGTGCCAGCAGCGGAGGGTGGTATAGCAATCAGCCCCAGCATTTT. Amino acids: CASSGGWYSNQPQHF.

The genes are TRBV5-6 and TRBJ1-2; D gene ambiguous. Per the germline V gene, CDR1 is SGHDT and CDR2 is YYEEEE. The CDR3 has 11 residues. Trimming shortened V by 0 bases and J by 8 bases, and 5 bases separated the two germline ends. The CDR3 here is CASSLGVGYTF. As DNA, the CDR3 is TGTGCCAGCAGCTTGGGGGTCGGCTACACCTTC.

The CDR3 DNA reads as TGTGCCAGCAGTATATATAGCGGGGGGCTCTACAATGAGCAGTTCTTC. Protein product: CASSIYSGGLYNEQFF. The chain combines TRBV25-1 with TRBJ2-1; TRBD2 matches at 10 bases. V dropped 5 bases and J dropped 3; count of bases not matched to a gene: 7. Germline lookup yields CDR1 MGHDK and CDR2 SYGVNS. This CDR3 comprises 16 residues.

Here the CDR3 reads CASSQNAEGIKSNYGYTF. The CDR3 DNA follows: TGTGCCAGCAGCCAAAATGCAGAGGGAATAAAATCTAACTATGGCTACACCTTC. This rearrangement joins TRBV16 to TRBJ1-2; D is ambiguous. V shed 2 bases and J shed 0 bases, with 19 bases lying between them. Germline lookup yields CDR1 KGHSY and CDR2 FQNENV. The CDR3 is 18 amino acids.

This chain connects TRBV30 to TRBJ1-2; D may be TRBD1 (6 bases). In germline, CDR1 is GTSNPN, CDR2 SVGIG (reference sequence). V lost 5 bases, J lost 4 bases, and 23 bases lay in between. This CDR3 is built from 16 residues. The CDR3 spells CAWFETPQGRGYGYTF. As DNA, the CDR3 is TGTGCCTGGTTTGAGACTCCTCAGGGGCGCGGCTATGGCTACACCTTC. Full variable domain (outside the CDR3, taken from reference TRBV30 and TRBJ1-2): SQTIHQWPATLVQPVGSPLSLECTVEGTSNPNLYWYRQAAGRGLQLLFYSVGIGQISSEVPQNLSASRPQDRQFILSSKKLLLSDSGFYLCAWFETPQGRGYGYTFGSGTRLTVV.

This chain connects TRBV2 to TRBJ2-7; 8 bases are a match to TRBD2. Per the germline V gene, CDR1 is SNHLY and CDR2 is FYNNEI. CDR3 length: 13 residues. With 5 bases clipped from V and 6 bases from J, the junction kept 6 bases outside the gene matches. CDR3 protein: CASSLGLEVEQYF. The DNA of the CDR3 is TGTGCCAGCAGTCTGGGACTAGAAGTCGAGCAGTACTTC.

The chain uses TRBV29-1 and TRBJ1-1; no definite D call. The CDR3 loop spans 13 amino acids. Germline CDR1 reads SQVTM; CDR2 reads ANQGSEA. Trimming stripped 8 bases from V and 3 bases from J, with 16 bases between. The CDR3 coding sequence is TGCAGCTATCTGGGCTACTGGGACACTGAAGCTTTCTTT. Protein sequence: CSYLGYWDTEAFF. Supplemented by reference TRBV29-1 and TRBJ1-1, the full variable domain reads SAVISQKPSRDICQRGTSLTIQCQVDSQVTMMFWYRQQPGQSLTLIATANQGSEATYESGFVIDKFPISRPNLTFSTLTVSNMSPEDSSIYLCSYLGYWDTEAFFGQGTRLTVV.

CDR3 DNA: TGTGCCAGCAGTCCGTACAGGGTCGGACAGCCCCAGCATTTT. This translates into CASSPYRVGQPQHF. The V call is TRBV27, the J call TRBJ1-5; D is possibly TRBD1 (6 bases). CDR3 size: 14 residues. Between the trimmed V and J ends, which lost 5 bases and 7 bases, there was a span of 15 bases. The germline V gene encodes CDR1 MNHEY and CDR2 SMNVEV (reference sequence).